Below, 22 T cell receptor beta chains from the same sample are listed, as sequenced in a study of cytomegalovirus exposure and HLA in healthy donors. In the PCR, 60 Vbeta and 13 Jbeta primers were used. Data came from immunoSEQ multiplex PCR; TCRdb stores just in-frame clones and leaves some out. The sample gives about 130,000 clones, around four fifths of which show up once; about 20% is in the top ten. The specimen sequenced was PBMCs. These TCRs come from a man between 18 and 35 years old in good health and CMV-seropositive.

The table lists this clone with a few counts. The chain recombines TRBV5-1 with TRBJ1-1; TRBD1 is a possible D gene (5 bases). The germline V and J ends were trimmed by 1 base and 1 base, with 8 bases remaining between them. The CDR3 runs to 14 residues. Germline CDR1 reads SGHRS; CDR2 reads YFSETQ. DNA of the CDR3: TGCGCCAGCAGCTTGTCTCAGGGGAACACTGAAGCTTTCTTT. Translating gives CASSLSQGNTEAFF.

This clone was recorded only once. The J gene is TRBJ2-7, the V gene TRBV5-1; 7 nucleotides agree with TRBD1. This CDR3 contains 13 residues. CDR1 and CDR2 from the germline V gene are SGHRS and YFSETQ. Losses at the gene ends were 4 bases for V and 2 bases for J; bases not matched to a gene: 3. The CDR3, as DNA: TGCGCCAGCAGCCGGGACAGCCCCTACGAGCAGTACTTC. Translated: CASSRDSPYEQYF.

This chain uses TRBV6-1 with TRBJ2-3; a weak D match, TRBD1 (7 bases). The CDR3 is 16 amino acids. Germline assignment: CDR1 MNHNS and CDR2 SASEGT. The V end was cut by 2 bases, the J end by 2 bases, with 14 bases between. This CDR3 reads CASSELQGGFTDTQYF. Written as DNA, the CDR3 is TGTGCCAGCAGTGAACTTCAGGGGGGCTTCACAGATACGCAGTATTTT.

This clone came up a few times. The genes are TRBV30 and TRBJ2-7; D perhaps matches TRBD2 (5 bases). The CDR3 totals 13 residues. Per germline, CDR1 GTSNPN and CDR2 SVGIG (reference sequence). V was trimmed by 0 bases and J by 4 bases, leaving 10 bases between them. The CDR3 DNA reads as TGTGCCTGGAGTGTAGTTCGGGGTTACGAGCAGTACTTC. It yields the protein CAWSVVRGYEQYF.

The chain joins TRBV5-6 to TRBJ1-2; no firm D call. The CDR3 length is 13 residues. CDR1 SGHDT and CDR2 YYEEEE come from the germline V gene. V lost 1 base and J 4 bases, leaving 8 bases between the germline ends. The CDR3 is CASSLNPGYGYTF. CDR3 bases: TGTGCCAGCAGCTTGAATCCAGGCTATGGCTACACCTTC.

The V and J genes are TRBV7-9 and TRBJ1-4; the D gene is possibly TRBD1 (6 bases). CDR1 SEHNR and CDR2 FQNEAQ come from the germline V gene (reference sequence). Trimming took off 3 bases at V and 6 bases at J, with 14 bases between the two ends. The CDR3 is made up of 15 amino acids. The CDR3 DNA follows: TGTGCCAGCAGCTTCCAGGGGCCCAGGGATGAAAAACTGTTTTTT. It translates to CASSFQGPRDEKLFF.

This sequence joins TRBV4-1 and TRBJ2-1; TRBD1 matches at 8 bases. There are 16 residues in the CDR3. The J segment lost 5 bases and the V segment lost 0 bases, leaving 6 bases of the junction unmatched. Germline assignment: CDR1 MGHRA and CDR2 YSYEKL. The CDR3 sequence: CASSQDPGQGNNEQFF. CDR3 sequence (DNA): TGCGCCAGCAGCCAAGACCCCGGACAGGGTAACAATGAGCAGTTCTTC.

J is TRBJ1-5 and V is TRBV28, with 7 bases matching TRBD1. The CDR3 runs to 14 residues. Trimming cost V 2 bases and J 3 bases; bases outside gene matches: 1. Germline V lookup: CDR1 MDHEN, CDR2 SYDVKM. The CDR3 is CASSLDRDNQPQHF. Written as DNA, the CDR3 is TGTGCCAGCAGTTTAGACAGGGACAATCAGCCCCAGCATTTT.

V usage is TRBV9 and J usage is TRBJ2-1, with 8 bases fitting TRBD2. Trimming at V came to 4 bases and at J to 2 bases, leaving 2 bases not matched to a gene. This CDR3 is 14 amino acids long. Germline lookup yields CDR1 SGDLS and CDR2 YYNGEE. The CDR3 region has the DNA TGTGCCAGCAGCCCCGGGGGGGCCTACAATGAGCAGTTCTTC. The encoded protein is CASSPGGAYNEQFF.

Concerning this clone: This specimen includes other DNA sequences encoding the same CDR3. This chain uses TRBV4-1 with TRBJ1-5; D gene uncertain. The V end lost 3 bases, the J end lost 4 bases, and 10 bases lay between the germline ends. Germline V gene sequence: CDR1 MGHRA, CDR2 YSYEKL. The CDR3 extends over 14 amino acids. The CDR3 reads CASSQAGGNQPQHF. In nucleotides, the CDR3 is TGCGCCAGCAGCCAGGCAGGAGGGAATCAGCCCCAGCATTTT.

The genes are TRBV6-5 and TRBJ2-1; 7 nucleotides line up with TRBD2. Trimming removed 6 bases from V and 6 bases from J; junction bases left unmatched: 11. Germline V gene sequence: CDR1 MNHEY, CDR2 SVGAGI. The CDR3 spans 15 residues. CDR3 DNA sequence: TGTGCCAGCAGACCAGGCGGGGGTCTGGTCAATGAGCAGTTCTTC. It codes for CASRPGGGLVNEQFF.

The rearrangement joins TRBV14 to TRBJ1-2; 9 bases are a match to TRBD1. The CDR3 has 15 residues. From germline, CDR1 is SGHDN and CDR2 FVKESK. V shed 0 bases, J shed 6 bases, and the junction held 5 bases outside the gene matches. The CDR3 DNA follows: TGTGCCAGCAGCCAAGATTGGGGGACAGGGAATGGCTACACCTTC. As protein: CASSQDWGTGNGYTF.

The rearrangement links TRBV10-3 to TRBJ2-5; 11 nucleotides line up with TRBD2. CDR3 size: 15 residues. The V and J ends lost 8 bases and 5 bases, in that order; junction bases with no gene match: 10. Looked up from germline, CDR1 is ENHRY and CDR2 is SYGVKD. CDR3 loop: CAISLAGGPRETQYF. CDR3 DNA: TGTGCCATCTCTTTAGCGGGGGGGCCCAGGGAGACCCAGTACTTC.

V is TRBV2 and J is TRBJ2-3, with 7 bases fitting TRBD2. Germline assignment: CDR1 SNHLY and CDR2 FYNNEI. J lost 1 base, V lost 4 bases, and 5 bases had no gene match. The CDR3 has 15 amino acids. The CDR3 DNA follows: TGTGCCAGCAGTGTAAGCGGGGCTGGCACAGATACGCAGTATTTT. Its protein product is CASSVSGAGTDTQYF.

The gene calls are TRBV9 and TRBJ2-1; D is undetermined. CDR1 and CDR2 from the germline V gene are SGDLS and YYNGEE. CDR3 length: 13 amino acids. The V and J ends lost 4 bases and 0 bases respectively, with 5 bases between them. The CDR3 loop is CASSPSSYNEQFF. CDR3 DNA sequence: TGTGCCAGCAGCCCTAGCTCCTACAATGAGCAGTTCTTC.

V and J are TRBV4-1 and TRBJ2-5; 12 bases match TRBD2. The CDR3 runs to 17 residues. With V trimmed by 4 bases and J by 1 base, 7 bases remained unmatched. Germline CDR1 reads MGHRA; CDR2 reads YSYEKL. The CDR3 protein is CASSLLGLAGSQETQYF. The DNA for the CDR3 is TGCGCCAGCAGCCTCCTCGGACTAGCGGGGAGCCAAGAGACCCAGTACTTC.

The J gene is TRBJ2-5, the V gene TRBV5-6; no clear D. The J call could be wrong; TRBJ2-7 is a better fit for the DNA end. The CDR3 length is 13 residues. Per the germline V gene, CDR1 is SGHDT and CDR2 is YYEEEE. CDR3 nucleotide sequence: TGTGCCAGCAGCTCGACTGGTAACTACGAGCAGTACTTC. Protein product: CASSSTGNYEQYF.

The chain's CDR3 is CASSPGGGDRRNTEAFF. The DNA for the CDR3 is TGTGCCAGCAGCCCGGGGGGTGGGGACCGAAGGAACACTGAAGCTTTCTTT. The chain has TRBV7-3 and TRBJ1-1; D possibly corresponds to TRBD1 (5 bases). The germline V and J ends were trimmed by 5 bases and 1 base, with 20 bases remaining between them. The CDR3 spans 17 residues. Germline CDR1 and CDR2: SGHTA and FQGTGA.

The chain has TRBV5-1 and TRBJ2-2; tentative D call: TRBD1 (6 bases). Trimming cost V 4 bases and J 0 bases, with 10 bases left between them. The CDR3 loop spans 15 amino acids. Germline CDR1 SGHRS, CDR2 YFSETQ. The CDR3 protein is CASSPGTTNTGELFF. DNA of the CDR3: TGCGCCAGCAGCCCCGGGACAACGAACACCGGGGAGCTGTTTTTT.

The chain links TRBV4-1 to TRBJ1-2; 9 nucleotides agree with TRBD1. Unmatched junction bases numbered 2, after V lost 1 base and J lost 2 bases. CDR3 length: 15 amino acids. Germline V CDR1 and CDR2: MGHRA, YSYEKL. Here the CDR3 reads CASSQVGQGNYGYTF. CDR3 nucleotide sequence: TGCGCCAGCAGCCAAGTGGGACAGGGAAACTATGGCTACACCTTC.

This chain uses TRBV5-1 with TRBJ2-7; tentative D call: TRBD2 (5 bases). V lost 4 bases and J 7 bases, leaving 18 bases between the germline ends. This CDR3 has 14 residues. Germline V CDR1 and CDR2: SGHRS, YFSETQ. The CDR3 nucleotides are TGCGCCAGCAGCCTAAGCCTTGGGGAGCCGGAGCAGTACTTC. Translation: CASSLSLGEPEQYF.

The chain's CDR3 is CASSYGGAFDEQFF. CDR3 in DNA: TGTGCCAGCAGTTACGGGGGGGCATTCGATGAGCAGTTCTTC. V is TRBV6-5 and J is TRBJ2-1, with D maybe TRBD2 (7 bases). V lost 2 bases to trimming and J lost 8 bases, with 13 bases between them. The CDR3 runs 14 residues. Germline CDR1 reads MNHEY; CDR2 reads SVGAGI.